Each of the 2 T cell receptor beta chains below was sequenced from the same sample in a study of identical twins. In TCRdb, the 5' RACE reads were re-called with MiXCR into one record per CDR3 protein. The table lists more than 1.5 million distinct CDR3 sequences, less than 35% of them singletons, with approximately 0.25% in the top ten. Sequencing was carried out using cord blood. Every receptor here comes from a newborn girl in good health.

At least ten counts were recorded for this clonotype. The V call is TRBV6-5, the J call TRBJ1-2; D uncertain. CDR1 is MNHEY, CDR2 SVGAGI, per germline. V lost 2 bases and J 0 bases, leaving 4 bases between the germline ends. This CDR3 has 13 residues. Here the CDR3 DNA reads TGTGCCAGCAGTTACCACCCTAACTATGGCTACACCTTC. Translation gives CASSYHPNYGYTF.

This chain joins TRBV7-9 and TRBJ2-3, with a weak D call TRBD1 (6 bases). Germline CDR1 SEHNR, CDR2 FQNEAQ (reference sequence). CDR3 size: 15 residues. The germline V and J ends were trimmed by 2 bases and 2 bases, with 11 bases remaining between them. This chain's CDR3 is CASSLKGDLTDTQYF. DNA for the CDR3: TGTGCCAGCAGCTTAAAGGGGGATCTCACAGATACGCAGTATTTT. The full variable domain, in which reference TRBV7-9 and TRBJ2-3 provide the parts outside the CDR3, is DTGVSQNPRHKITKRGQNVTFRCDPISEHNRLYWYRQTLGQGPEFLTYFQNEAQLEKSRLLSDRFSAERPKGSFSTLEIQRTEQGDSAMYLCASSLKGDLTDTQYFGPGTRLTVL.